This T cell receptor beta chain was identified in a study of shared clonotypes between healthy human individuals. The assay was carried out at the deep level. Sequencing was performed with immunoSEQ multiplex PCR; in TCRdb, only in-frame clones are kept and a portion is missing. Of fewer than 600,000 clones listed, around 77% are singletons. There are 14 residues in the CDR3. Per the germline V gene, CDR1 is SNHLY and CDR2 is FYNNEI. The germline V and J ends were trimmed by 7 bases and 5 bases, with 15 bases remaining between them. The sequence was collected from a woman in her thirties or forties in good health. Some clones in this sample may be carry-over from other donors' samples. The sample comprised PBMCs. The V gene is TRBV2, the J gene TRBJ2-1; D is possibly TRBD2 (6 bases). CDR3 sequence: CASMVKRADNEQFF. CDR3 nucleotide sequence: TGTGCCAGCATGGTTAAGCGGGCTGACAATGAGCAGTTCTTC.